This T cell receptor beta chain was sequenced during a study of Graves' ophthalmopathy and Graves' hyperthyroidism. V was clipped by 1 base and J by 5 bases; unmatched bases: 8. In germline, CDR1 is SGHRS, CDR2 YFSETQ. The CDR3 extends over 16 amino acids. Findings and caveats of the study: Ophthalmopathy could be told apart from stable hyperthyroidism by a 13-signature model (just under 90% sensitivity, 70% to 84% specificity).

Orbital computed tomography, together with clinical symptoms, serum thyroxine, TRAb and thyroid ultrasound, was used for diagnosis. A remark on this clonotype: Its specificity is unknown.

RNA transcripts were the source from which TCR beta CDR3 regions were amplified. HTBI primers were used in a first-round RT-PCR, which preceded a second-round multiplex PCR. Each CDR3 protein is one row after TCRdb ran MiXCR on the multiplex PCR reads. The top ten clones hold roughly 3% of a sample with approximately 640,000 distinct CDR3 sequences, about two fifths of them seen once. Source material: peripheral blood. V usage is TRBV5-1 and J usage is TRBJ2-7; 11 nucleotides agree with TRBD2. The receptor comes from an adult man with Graves' ophthalmopathy. The CDR3 loop is CASSLPTTSGSNEQYF. For the CDR3, the DNA is TGCGCCAGCAGCTTGCCGACTACTAGCGGGAGTAACGAGCAGTACTTC. Drawing the rest from reference TRBV5-1 and TRBJ2-7, the complete variable domain is KAGVTQTPRYLIKTRGQQVTLSCSPISGHRSVSWYQQTPGQGLQFLFEYFSETQRNKGNFPGRFSGRQFSNSRSEMNVSTLELGDSALYLCASSLPTTSGSNEQYFGPGTRLTVT.